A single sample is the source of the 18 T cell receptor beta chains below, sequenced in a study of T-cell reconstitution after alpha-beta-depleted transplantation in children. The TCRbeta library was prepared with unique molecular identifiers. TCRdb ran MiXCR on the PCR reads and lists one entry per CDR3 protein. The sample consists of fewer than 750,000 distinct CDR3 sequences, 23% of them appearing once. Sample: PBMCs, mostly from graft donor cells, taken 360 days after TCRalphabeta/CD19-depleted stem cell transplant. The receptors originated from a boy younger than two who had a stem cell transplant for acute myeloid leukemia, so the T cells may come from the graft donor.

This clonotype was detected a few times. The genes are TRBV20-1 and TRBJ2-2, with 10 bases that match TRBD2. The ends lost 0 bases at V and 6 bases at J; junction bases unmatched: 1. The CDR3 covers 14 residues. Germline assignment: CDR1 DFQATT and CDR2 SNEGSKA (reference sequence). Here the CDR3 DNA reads TGCAGTGCTAGAGAAGCGGGGGGGCCCGGGGAGCTGTTTTTT. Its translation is CSAREAGGPGELFF.

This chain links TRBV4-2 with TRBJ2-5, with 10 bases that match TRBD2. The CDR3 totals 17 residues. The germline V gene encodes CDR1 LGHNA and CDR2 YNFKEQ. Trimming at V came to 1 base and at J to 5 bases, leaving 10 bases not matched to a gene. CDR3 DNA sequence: TGTGCCAGCAGCCAAGCGCTAGCGGGGGCCGGTCGGGAGACCCAGTACTTC. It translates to CASSQALAGAGRETQYF.

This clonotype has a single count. CDR3 loop: CASSFRGSDGYTF. The CDR3 DNA sequence: TGCGCCAGCAGCTTCAGGGGGAGCGATGGCTACACCTTC. This chain connects TRBV5-1 to TRBJ1-2, with 7 bases that match TRBD1. J was trimmed by 6 bases and V by 2 bases; bases with no gene match: 4. The CDR3 extends over 13 amino acids. Germline CDR1 SGHRS, CDR2 YFSETQ. Full variable domain (outside the CDR3, taken from reference TRBV5-1 and TRBJ1-2): KAGVTQTPRYLIKTRGQQVTLSCSPISGHRSVSWYQQTPGQGLQFLFEYFSETQRNKGNFPGRFSGRQFSNSRSEMNVSTLELGDSALYLCASSFRGSDGYTFGSGTRLTVV.

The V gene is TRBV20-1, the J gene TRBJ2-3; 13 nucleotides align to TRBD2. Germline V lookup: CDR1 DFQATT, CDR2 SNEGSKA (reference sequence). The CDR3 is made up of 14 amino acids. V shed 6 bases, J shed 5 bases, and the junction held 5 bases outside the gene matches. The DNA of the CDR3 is TGCAGTGCGATGACTAGCGGGGGGAGAGATACGCAGTATTTT. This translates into CSAMTSGGRDTQYF.

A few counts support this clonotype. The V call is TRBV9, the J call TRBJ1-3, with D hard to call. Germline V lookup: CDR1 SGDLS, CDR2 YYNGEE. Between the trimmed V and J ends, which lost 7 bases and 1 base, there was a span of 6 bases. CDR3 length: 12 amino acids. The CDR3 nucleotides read TGTGCCAGCGGCCCGTCTGGAAACACCATATATTTT. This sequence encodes CASGPSGNTIYF.

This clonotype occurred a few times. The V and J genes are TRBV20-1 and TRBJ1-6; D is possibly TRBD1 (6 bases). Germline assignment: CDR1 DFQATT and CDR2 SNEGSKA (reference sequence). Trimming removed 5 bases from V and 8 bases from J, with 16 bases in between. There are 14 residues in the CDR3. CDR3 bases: TGCAGTGCTGGCCTCGGCAGGGGTGATTCACCCCTCCACTTT. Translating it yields CSAGLGRGDSPLHF.

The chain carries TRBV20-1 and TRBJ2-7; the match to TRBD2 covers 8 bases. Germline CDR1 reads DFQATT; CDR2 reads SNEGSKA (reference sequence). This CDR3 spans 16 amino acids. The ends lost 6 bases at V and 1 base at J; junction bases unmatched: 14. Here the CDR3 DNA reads TGCAGTGCCACTCTCCGGTCGGGGGGGCCATCCTACGAGCAGTACTTC. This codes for CSATLRSGGPSYEQYF.

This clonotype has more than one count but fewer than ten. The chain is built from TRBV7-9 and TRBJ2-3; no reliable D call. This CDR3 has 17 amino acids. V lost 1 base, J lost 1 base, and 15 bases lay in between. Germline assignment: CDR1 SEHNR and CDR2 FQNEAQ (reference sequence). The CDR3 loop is CASSLGGGPGGTDTQYF. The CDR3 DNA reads TGTGCCAGCAGCTTAGGAGGCGGCCCTGGGGGCACAGATACGCAGTATTTT.

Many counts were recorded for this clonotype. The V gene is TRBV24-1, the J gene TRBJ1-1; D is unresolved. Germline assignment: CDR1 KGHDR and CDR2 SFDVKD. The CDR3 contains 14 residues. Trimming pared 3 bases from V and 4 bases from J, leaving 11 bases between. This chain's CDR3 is CATSDPRTGTEAFF. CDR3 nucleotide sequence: TGTGCCACCAGTGATCCTCGCACGGGCACTGAAGCTTTCTTT.

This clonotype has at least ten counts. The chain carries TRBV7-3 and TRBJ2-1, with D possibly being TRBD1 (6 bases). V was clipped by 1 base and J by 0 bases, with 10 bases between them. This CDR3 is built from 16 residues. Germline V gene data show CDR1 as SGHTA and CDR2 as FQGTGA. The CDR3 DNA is TGTGCCAGCAGCTTAAGACAGGCCTCCTCCTACAATGAGCAGTTCTTC. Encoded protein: CASSLRQASSYNEQFF.

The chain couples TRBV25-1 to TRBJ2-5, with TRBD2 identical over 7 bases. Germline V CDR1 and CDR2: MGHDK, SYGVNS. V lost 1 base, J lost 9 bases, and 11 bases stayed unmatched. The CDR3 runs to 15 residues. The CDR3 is CASSEWGGSREAQYF. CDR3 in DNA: TGTGCCAGCAGTGAATGGGGGGGTTCCCGGGAGGCCCAGTACTTC.

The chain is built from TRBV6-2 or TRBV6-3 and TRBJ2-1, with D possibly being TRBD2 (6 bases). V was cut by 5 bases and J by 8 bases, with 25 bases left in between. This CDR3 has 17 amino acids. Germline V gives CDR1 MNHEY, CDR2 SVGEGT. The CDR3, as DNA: TGTGCCAGCAGTCAGCCTCATCACTCCTGGGGCGGGGATGAGCAGTTCTTC. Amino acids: CASSQPHHSWGGDEQFF.

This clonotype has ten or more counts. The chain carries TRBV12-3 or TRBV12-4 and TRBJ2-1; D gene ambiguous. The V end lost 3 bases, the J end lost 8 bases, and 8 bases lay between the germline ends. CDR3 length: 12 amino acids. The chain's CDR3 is CASSFTSDEQFF. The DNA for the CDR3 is TGTGCCAGCAGTTTCACCTCGGATGAGCAGTTCTTC.

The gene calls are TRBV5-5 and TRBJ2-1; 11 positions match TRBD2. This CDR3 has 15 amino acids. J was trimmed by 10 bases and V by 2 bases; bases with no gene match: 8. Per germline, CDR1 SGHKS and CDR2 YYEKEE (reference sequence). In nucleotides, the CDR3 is TGTGCCAGCAGCTTCGAGACTAGCGGGGTTGGGGAGCAGTTCTTC. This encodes CASSFETSGVGEQFF.

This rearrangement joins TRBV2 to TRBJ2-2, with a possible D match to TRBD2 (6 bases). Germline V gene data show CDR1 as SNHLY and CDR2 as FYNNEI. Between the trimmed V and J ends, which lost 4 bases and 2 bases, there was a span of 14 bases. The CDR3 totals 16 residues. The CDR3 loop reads CASSVGLPPNTGELFF. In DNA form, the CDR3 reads TGTGCCAGCAGTGTGGGACTCCCACCAAACACCGGGGAGCTGTTTTTT. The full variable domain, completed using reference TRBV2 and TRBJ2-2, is EPEVTQTPSHQVTQMGQEVILRCVPISNHLYFYWYRQILGQKVEFLVSFYNNEISEKSEIFDDQFSVERPDGSNFTLKIRSTKLEDSAMYFCASSVGLPPNTGELFFGEGSRLTVL.

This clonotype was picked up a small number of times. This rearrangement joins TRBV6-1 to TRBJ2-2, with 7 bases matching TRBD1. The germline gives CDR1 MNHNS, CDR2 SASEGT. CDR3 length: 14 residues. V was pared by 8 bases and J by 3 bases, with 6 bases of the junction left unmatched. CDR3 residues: CASLDRADTGELFF. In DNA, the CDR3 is TGTGCCAGCTTAGACAGGGCGGACACCGGGGAGCTGTTTTTT.

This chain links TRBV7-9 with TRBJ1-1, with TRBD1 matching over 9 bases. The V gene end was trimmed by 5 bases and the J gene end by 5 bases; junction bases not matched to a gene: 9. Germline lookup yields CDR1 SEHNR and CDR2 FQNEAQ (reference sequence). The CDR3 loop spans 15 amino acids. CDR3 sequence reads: CASSLKLQGATEAFF. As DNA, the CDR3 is TGTGCCAGCAGCCTCAAATTACAGGGGGCGACTGAAGCTTTCTTT. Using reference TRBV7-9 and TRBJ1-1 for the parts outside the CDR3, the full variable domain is DTGVSQNPRHKITKRGQNVTFRCDPISEHNRLYWYRQTLGQGPEFLTYFQNEAQLEKSRLLSDRFSAERPKGSFSTLEIQRTEQGDSAMYLCASSLKLQGATEAFFGQGTRLTVV.

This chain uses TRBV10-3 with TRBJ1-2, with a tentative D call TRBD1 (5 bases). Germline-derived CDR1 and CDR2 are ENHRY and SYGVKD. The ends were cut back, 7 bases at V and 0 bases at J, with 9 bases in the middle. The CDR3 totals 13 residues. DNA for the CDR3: TGTGCCATCACCAGGGAAGCTAACTATGGCTACACCTTC. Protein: CAITREANYGYTF.